These 22 T cell receptor beta chains were sequenced from one sample in a study of molecular identifiers for immune sequencing clone quantification. MiXCR was run by TCRdb on the PCR reads, yielding one entry per CDR3 protein. This repertoire shows approximately 500,000 distinct CDR3 sequences, 20% to 25% found once; its top ten account for more than 0.8%. Material for sequencing was naive CD8+ T cells from blood, with Jurkat cell RNA spiked in. The subset denotes: FACS-sorted CD8+CD4-CCR7+CD45RA+ naive T cells. The receptors stem from a human donor in good health. Some libraries in this study had Jurkat cell RNA spiked in.

This clonotype was detected ten times or more. This sequence joins TRBV7-9 and TRBJ2-5, with D hard to call. The CDR3 extends over 13 amino acids. Germline V gives CDR1 SEHNR, CDR2 FQNEAQ (reference sequence). V was cut by 0 bases and J by 1 base, with 3 bases left in between. In nucleotides, the CDR3 is TGTGCCAGCAGCTTAGCCAGCCAAGAGACCCAGTACTTC. Translation gives CASSLASQETQYF.

The J gene is TRBJ2-5, the V gene TRBV3-1; tentative D call: TRBD1 (5 bases). This CDR3 comprises 16 residues. Germline V lookup: CDR1 LGHDT, CDR2 YNNKEL (reference sequence). V was shortened by 0 bases and J by 4 bases, with 15 bases between the two germline ends. CDR3 sequence (DNA): TGTGCCAGCAGCCAAGATGAAGGCAGGGTGGGAGAGACCCAGTACTTC. It translates to CASSQDEGRVGETQYF.

This clonotype has a handful of counts. This chain connects TRBV4-3 to TRBJ2-7; 7 bases fit TRBD1. Per germline, CDR1 LGHNA and CDR2 YSLEER. The CDR3 has 15 amino acids. With 3 bases clipped from V and 7 bases from J, the junction kept 12 bases outside the gene matches. Here the CDR3 DNA reads TGCGCCAGCAGCCAGTCGACAGGGAAATCGGGAGAGCAGTACTTC. Protein product: CASSQSTGKSGEQYF.

This clonotype was recorded at least ten times. The gene calls are TRBV9 and TRBJ2-3; D remains unclear. Trimming took 0 bases from V and 2 from J, leaving 13 bases between them. Germline values: CDR1 SGDLS, CDR2 YYNGEE. CDR3 length equals 16 residues. The chain's CDR3 is CASSVAGRDNTDTQYF. CDR3 bases: TGTGCCAGCAGCGTAGCTGGACGTGATAACACAGATACGCAGTATTTT.

This clonotype was found a few times. A read error may explain this, as a much larger clone is one base away. The chain recombines TRBV7-9 with TRBJ2-7; 7 nucleotides match TRBD1. The CDR3 is made up of 13 amino acids. CDR1 is SEHNR and CDR2 is FQNEAQ in the germline V gene (reference sequence). CDR3 in amino acids: CAGRPGTAVEQYF. Written as DNA, the CDR3 is TGTGCCGGCAGGCCCGGGACAGCGGTCGAGCAGTACTTC.

In its sample, this clonotype was seen many times. V and J are TRBV7-2 and TRBJ1-5, with a tentative D call TRBD1 (5 bases). The CDR3 runs to 12 residues. The germline V gene has CDR1 SGHTA and CDR2 FQGNSA. Trimming removed 2 bases at V and 7 bases at J, with 6 bases between. The CDR3 loop is CASSLTGQPQHF. CDR3 nucleotides: TGTGCCAGCAGCTTAACAGGCCAGCCCCAGCATTTT.

This clonotype has a handful of counts. V gene TRBV6-2 or TRBV6-3 combines with J gene TRBJ2-7, with TRBD2 as a possible D gene (6 bases). The CDR3 contains 14 residues. The germline V gene has CDR1 MNHEY and CDR2 SVGEGT. V lost 0 bases and J 1 base, leaving 7 bases between the germline ends. The CDR3 DNA follows: TGTGCCAGCAGTTACTCCGGGGGTTCCTACGAGCAGTACTTC. Protein product: CASSYSGGSYEQYF.

The chain carries TRBV7-6 and TRBJ2-2; 9 bases map to TRBD1. V shed 5 bases, J shed 7 bases, and the junction held 14 bases outside the gene matches. Germline values: CDR1 SGHVS, CDR2 FNYEAQ. CDR3 length: 17 amino acids. The CDR3 DNA follows: TGTGCCAGCAGCCGTACCACAGGGGGCTTCAAGGTCGGGGAGCTGTTTTTT. Protein product: CASSRTTGGFKVGELFF.

This clonotype showed up just a few times. The rearrangement uses TRBV29-1 and TRBJ2-1; D is unclear. V was pared by 8 bases and J by 0 bases, with 11 bases between. This CDR3 spans 13 amino acids. Germline V lookup: CDR1 SQVTM, CDR2 ANQGSEA. The CDR3 region has the DNA TGCAGCATCAAAGAGTTCTCCTACAATGAGCAGTTCTTC. Protein: CSIKEFSYNEQFF.

This clonotype was observed a few times. J is TRBJ1-5 and V is TRBV4-1; 9 nucleotides line up with TRBD1. Germline values: CDR1 MGHRA, CDR2 YSYEKL. J gave up 9 bases and V 0 bases, and 15 bases lay outside the gene matches. The CDR3 sequence is 18 residues long. CDR3 DNA: TGCGCCAGCAGCCAAGACCCCGCAGCCACAGGGGGCGAACGGCCCCAGCATTTT. It translates to CASSQDPAATGGERPQHF.

The J gene is TRBJ2-5, the V gene TRBV6-5; TRBD2 might be the D (5 bases). This CDR3 comprises 13 residues. Germline CDR1 is MNHEY and CDR2 is SVGAGI. V shed 2 bases and J shed 5 bases, with 9 bases lying between them. The CDR3, as DNA: TGTGCCAGCAGTTACAGAGGGCACGAGACCCAGTACTTC. It is translated as CASSYRGHETQYF.

The chain recombines TRBV7-9 with TRBJ2-7; D possibly uses TRBD1 or TRBD2 (5 bases each). This CDR3 is built from 13 residues. Germline V gene lookup returns CDR1 SEHNR and CDR2 FQNEAQ (reference sequence). The germline V and J ends were trimmed by 6 bases and 3 bases, with 12 bases remaining between them. The CDR3 DNA sequence: TGTGCCAGCAGAAGGGACGGAGTCTACGAGCAGTACTTC. Translation gives CASRRDGVYEQYF.

The V gene is TRBV6-1, the J gene TRBJ2-7; D remains unclear. Per germline, CDR1 MNHNS and CDR2 SASEGT. V gave up 6 bases and J gave up 5 bases, with 11 bases separating them. This CDR3 has 12 residues. CDR3 protein: CASSPTWDEQYF. The CDR3 coding sequence is TGTGCCAGCAGCCCCACCTGGGACGAGCAGTACTTC.

The gene calls are TRBV19 and TRBJ1-2; 7 nucleotides agree with TRBD1. The CDR3 covers 16 residues. CDR1 and CDR2 (germline): LNHDA, SQIVND (reference sequence). V was clipped by 0 bases and J by 4 bases; unmatched bases: 8. The CDR3 loop is CASSIEAGGRVYGYTF. The CDR3 DNA reads as TGTGCCAGTAGTATAGAAGCAGGGGGAAGAGTCTATGGCTACACCTTC.

The J gene is TRBJ1-1, the V gene TRBV12-3 or TRBV12-4; weak D call: TRBD1 (5 bases). The CDR3 is 14 amino acids. Trimming left V 8 bases short and J 6 bases short, with 19 bases between. The CDR3 region is CASGPSGRGAEAFF. CDR3 coding DNA: TGTGCCAGCGGTCCCAGTGGTAGGGGCGCTGAAGCTTTCTTT.

Comment on this clonotype: One base away lies a much larger clone, so this may be a sequencing read error. This sequence joins TRBV14 and TRBJ2-3, with D hard to call. The germline CDR1 and CDR2 sequences are SGHDN and FVKESK. This CDR3 spans 15 amino acids. CDR3 sequence: CASSQDRDSPDAQYF. In nucleotides, the CDR3 is TGTGCCAGCAGCCAAGATCGAGACTCCCCAGATGCGCAGTATTTT.

This clonotype was found a few times. J is TRBJ1-6 and V is TRBV12-5; 10 nucleotides agree with TRBD1. Trimming took 6 bases from V and 13 from J; bases not matched to a gene: 6. CDR3 size: 13 residues. CDR1 is LGHNT and CDR2 is FRNRAP in the germline V gene. The CDR3 is CASGGTGAYPLHF. CDR3 in DNA: TGTGCTAGTGGGGGGACAGGGGCTTATCCCCTCCACTTT.

This clonotype was observed many times. This sequence joins TRBV6-2 or TRBV6-3 and TRBJ1-1; a possible D gene is TRBD1 (6 bases). V lost 6 bases and J 4 bases, leaving 18 bases between the germline ends. The CDR3 has 15 residues. Per the germline V gene, CDR1 is MNHEY and CDR2 is SVGEGT. This CDR3 reads CASSLPQGMGTEAFF. CDR3 in DNA: TGTGCCAGCAGCCTCCCTCAGGGGATGGGCACTGAAGCTTTCTTT.

This clonotype came up a few times. This chain uses TRBV7-2 with TRBJ2-1; D perhaps matches TRBD1 (6 bases). This CDR3 region has 16 residues. Per the germline V gene, CDR1 is SGHTA and CDR2 is FQGNSA. V was clipped by 1 base and J by 8 bases, with 18 bases between them. CDR3 sequence: CASSLGGLLHRDEQFF. As DNA, the CDR3 is TGTGCCAGCAGCTTAGGGGGGCTACTACATCGGGATGAGCAGTTCTTC.

As regards this clonotype: This may stem from a read error, because a much larger clone lies one nucleotide away. The chain uses TRBV28 and TRBJ2-3, with D perhaps TRBD1 (6 bases). Germline V gene lookup returns CDR1 MDHEN and CDR2 SYDVKM. The CDR3 contains 16 residues. CDR3 DNA sequence: TGTGCCCGCAGTTTATTTCCAGGGGCGAGGACAGATACGCAGTATTTT. Its protein is CARSLFPGARTDTQYF.

This clonotype was recorded many times. The gene calls are TRBV7-9 and TRBJ2-3, with a weak D call TRBD2 (5 bases). Trimming shortened V by 5 bases and J by 0 bases, and 15 bases separated the two germline ends. Germline V CDR1 and CDR2: SEHNR, FQNEAQ (reference sequence). This CDR3 contains 16 residues. The CDR3 DNA follows: TGTGCCAGCAGCCGAGTCGGGGATTCTAGCACAGATACGCAGTATTTT. Its translation is CASSRVGDSSTDTQYF.

Of note for this clonotype: A much larger clone differs from this one at a single base, so this may be a read error. Lacking the conserved final phenylalanine or tryptophan, this CDR3 likely reflects a read error. The J gene is TRBJ2-5, the V gene TRBV7-9, with D maybe TRBD1 (6 bases). Germline V lookup: CDR1 SEHNR, CDR2 FQNEAQ (reference sequence). CDR3 length equals 16 residues. The germline V and J ends were trimmed by 3 bases and 3 bases, with 17 bases remaining between them. Here the CDR3 DNA reads TGTGCCAGCAGCTTTTGGGGGCGACGAGCCGAAGAGACCCAGTACCTC. Its translation: CASSFWGRRAEETQYL.